This TCR beta chain was sequenced in a study of blood T cell repertoires in COVID-19. Study in general: Both acute and convalescent COVID-19 samples were obtained from the United States, Italy and Spain. T cells, B-cell-depleted T cells, or PBMCs supplied cDNA or gDNA.

The count of this clone is one. The junction does not match germline at one end; this may be a read error. The same CDR3 arises from other DNA sequences in this sample as well. Germline loops: CDR1 MNHEY, CDR2 SVGEGT. The CDR3 covers 18 residues. In the authors' workflow: Estimated nucleated cell counts came from reference gene primer amplification. The method was immunoSEQ multiplex PCR; TCRdb's version includes in-frame clones alone and lacks a portion of them. That table supplies the V and J calls and clone size; D and trimming were determined from the DNA. The top ten clones hold 6.9% of a sample with about 75,000 clones, about nine tenths of them seen once.

Sequenced material: peripheral blood. The sequence was collected from a human donor in a cohort sampled during active COVID-19. The chain has TRBV6-2 or TRBV6-3 and TRBJ2-2; 7 bases match TRBD2. CDR3 residues: CASSPPGGMVSGTGELFF. CDR3 coding DNA: TGTGCCAGCAGCCCCCCGGGGGGTATGGTTAGTGGGACCGGGGAGTTGTTTTTT.